A single sample is the source of the 6 T cell receptor beta chains below, sequenced in a study of cytomegalovirus exposure and HLA in healthy donors. A multiplex PCR was run with 60 Vbeta primers and 13 Jbeta primers. TCRdb's table, derived via immunoSEQ multiplex PCR, lists solely in-frame clones and lacks some. The sample records 150,000 to 200,000 clones, 72% being singletons. Material for sequencing was PBMCs. The origin of the receptors is a human donor in good health.

The chain has TRBV5-4 and TRBJ1-5; TRBD1 is a possible D gene (6 bases). CDR1 is SGHNT and CDR2 is YYREEE in the germline V gene (reference sequence). The CDR3 sequence is 14 residues long. V lost 0 bases, J lost 7 bases, and 11 bases lay in between. This CDR3 is CASSLDGGWQPQHF. The DNA for the CDR3 is TGTGCCAGCAGCTTGGATGGGGGCTGGCAGCCCCAGCATTTT.

The chain employs TRBV6-5 and TRBJ2-2, with 9 bases fitting TRBD1. V lost 4 bases, J lost 13 bases, and 16 bases stayed unmatched. This CDR3 comprises 16 residues. CDR1 and CDR2 from the germline V gene are MNHEY and SVGAGI. The CDR3 region is CASSSRTGDIGVGLFF. The CDR3 coding sequence is TGTGCCAGCAGTTCCCGGACAGGGGATATCGGAGTGGGGCTGTTTTTT.

J is TRBJ1-2 and V is TRBV2; maybe TRBD1 (5 bases). Germline V gene data show CDR1 as SNHLY and CDR2 as FYNNEI. The CDR3 runs 11 residues. As DNA, the CDR3 is TGTGCAGCTACAGAAGGGGCCGGCTACACCTTC. It is translated as CAATEGAGYTF.

This clone turned up a few times. The V and J genes are TRBV12-5 and TRBJ2-7, with TRBD1 matching over 8 bases. J gave up 1 base and V 8 bases, and 4 bases lay outside the gene matches. Germline-derived CDR1 and CDR2 are LGHNT and FRNRAP. The CDR3 consists of 13 residues. The CDR3 DNA reads TGTGCTAGTAGAAGACAGGGGTCCTACGAGCAGTACTTC. Its translation is CASRRQGSYEQYF.

This clone was counted a few times. This chain uses TRBV14 with TRBJ2-5, with D possibly matching TRBD1 (6 bases). Per germline, CDR1 SGHDN and CDR2 FVKESK. This CDR3 has 13 residues. V was shortened by 8 bases and J by 2 bases, with 12 bases between the two germline ends. The chain's CDR3 is CASRGQFQETQYF. The CDR3 nucleotides read TGTGCCAGCCGAGGACAGTTTCAAGAGACCCAGTACTTC.

V and J are TRBV7-8 and TRBJ1-4; 11 bases agree with TRBD1. The trim removed 4 bases at V and 0 bases at J, leaving 1 base unmatched. There are 16 residues in the CDR3. Germline V gives CDR1 SGHVS, CDR2 FQNEAQ. CDR3 sequence (DNA): TGTGCCAGCAGCTCGGGACAGGGGGCAACTAATGAAAAACTGTTTTTT. Protein: CASSSGQGATNEKLFF.